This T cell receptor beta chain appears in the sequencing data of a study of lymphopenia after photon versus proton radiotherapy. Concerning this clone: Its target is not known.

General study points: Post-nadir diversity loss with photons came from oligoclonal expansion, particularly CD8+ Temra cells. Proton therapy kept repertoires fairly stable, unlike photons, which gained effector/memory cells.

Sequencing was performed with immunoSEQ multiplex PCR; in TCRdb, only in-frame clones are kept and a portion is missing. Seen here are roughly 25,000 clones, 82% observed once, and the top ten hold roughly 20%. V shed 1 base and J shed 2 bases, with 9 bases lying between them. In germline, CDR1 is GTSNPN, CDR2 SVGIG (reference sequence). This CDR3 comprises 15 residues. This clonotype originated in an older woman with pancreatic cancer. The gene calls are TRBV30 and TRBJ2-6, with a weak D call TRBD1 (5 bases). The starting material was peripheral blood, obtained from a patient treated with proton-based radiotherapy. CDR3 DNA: TGTGCCTGGAGTGAGGGGTATACTGGGGCCAACGTCCTGACTTTC. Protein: CAWSEGYTGANVLTF.